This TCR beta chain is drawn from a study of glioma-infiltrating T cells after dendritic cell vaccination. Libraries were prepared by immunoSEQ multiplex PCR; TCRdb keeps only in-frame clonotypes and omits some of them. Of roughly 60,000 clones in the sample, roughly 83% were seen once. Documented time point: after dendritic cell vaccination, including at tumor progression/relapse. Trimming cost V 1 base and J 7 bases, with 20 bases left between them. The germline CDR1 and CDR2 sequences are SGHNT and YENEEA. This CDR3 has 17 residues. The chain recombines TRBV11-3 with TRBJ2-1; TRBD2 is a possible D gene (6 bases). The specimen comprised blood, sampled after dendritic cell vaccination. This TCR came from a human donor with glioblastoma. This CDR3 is CASSLGSGPGWSNEQFF. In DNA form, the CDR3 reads TGTGCCAGCAGCTTAGGTAGCGGTCCAGGGTGGAGTAATGAGCAGTTCTTC.